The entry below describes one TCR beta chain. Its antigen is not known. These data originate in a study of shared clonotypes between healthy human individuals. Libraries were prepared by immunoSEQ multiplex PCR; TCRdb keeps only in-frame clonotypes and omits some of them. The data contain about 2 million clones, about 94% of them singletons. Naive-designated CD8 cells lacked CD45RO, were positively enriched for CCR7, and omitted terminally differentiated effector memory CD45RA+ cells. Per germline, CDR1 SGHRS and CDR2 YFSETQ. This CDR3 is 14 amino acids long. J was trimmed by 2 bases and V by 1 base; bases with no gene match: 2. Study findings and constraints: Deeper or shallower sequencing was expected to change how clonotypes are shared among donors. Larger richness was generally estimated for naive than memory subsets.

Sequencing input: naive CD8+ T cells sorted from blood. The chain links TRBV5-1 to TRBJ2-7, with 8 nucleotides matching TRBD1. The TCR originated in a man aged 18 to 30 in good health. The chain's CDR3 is CASSLHRGTYEQYF. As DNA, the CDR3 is TGCGCCAGCAGCTTGCACAGGGGGACCTACGAGCAGTACTTC.